These T cell receptor beta chains were read from a single sample in a study of technical replicates of blood from a handful of donors. Here immunoSEQ multiplex PCR was the method, and the copy in TCRdb shows in-frame clones only, minus some. The sample yields approximately 79,000 clones, 96% seen once. Sequencing was performed on T cells isolated from PBMCs. The origin of the receptors is a human donor in good health. The CDR3 runs from the conserved cysteine through the conserved F or W. A D gene is named only where the DNA matches it firmly. The listing skips clone size in some rows; elsewhere it reads once, few, many or a size class.

abundance,j_gene,d_gene,v_gene,CDR3aa,CDR3nt
NA,TRBJ2-5,TRBD2,TRBV5-1,CASSLARTGLLQETQYF,TGCGCCAGCAGCTTGGCCCGTACGGGACTACTCCAAGAGACCCAGTACTTC
few,TRBJ1-2,TRBD1,TRBV5-1,CASSLAEGQGMGGYTF,TGCGCCAGCAGCTTGGCCGAGGGACAGGGGATGGGTGGCTACACCTTC
NA,TRBJ2-7,TRBD2,TRBV29-1,CSVEDRPSGRALYEQYF,TGCAGCGTTGAAGACAGACCTAGCGGGAGGGCCCTCTACGAGCAGTACTTC
NA,TRBJ1-1,TRBD1,TRBV6-5,CASSYERDRVIFF,TGTGCCAGCAGTTACGAAAGAGACAGGGTGATTTTCTTT
NA,TRBJ1-2,TRBD1,TRBV13,CASSRTGGDYGYTF,TGTGCCAGCAGCCGAACAGGGGGCGACTATGGCTACACCTTC
NA,TRBJ2-1,TRBD1,TRBV27,CASSPTGNNEQFF,TGTGCCAGCAGCCCGACAGGGAACAATGAGCAGTTCTTC
NA,TRBJ2-3,TRBD2,TRBV19,CASSIVASGSADTQYF,TGTGCCAGTAGTATAGTTGCTAGCGGGAGTGCAGATACGCAGTATTTT
NA,TRBJ1-1,NA,TRBV7-9,CASSLTSAGTEAFF,TGTGCCAGCAGCTTAACAAGTGCTGGTACTGAAGCTTTCTTT
NA,TRBJ1-4,TRBD1,TRBV5-4,CASSRDRGHEKLFF,TGTGCCAGCAGCCGAGACAGGGGGCATGAAAAACTGTTTTTT
NA,TRBJ2-3,TRBD2,TRBV4-1,CASSQVFLAGADTQYF,TGCGCCAGCAGCCAAGTTTTTCTCGCGGGAGCAGATACGCAGTATTTT
NA,TRBJ2-3,TRBD1,TRBV27,CASSLSGQLADTQYF,TGTGCCAGCAGTTTATCGGGACAGCTCGCGGATACGCAGTATTTT
NA,TRBJ1-5,TRBD1,TRBV27,CASSRDREDQPQHF,TGTGCCAGCAGCCGAGACAGGGAGGATCAGCCCCAGCATTTT
NA,TRBJ2-7,NA,TRBV11-3,CASSLDGKYEQYF,TGTGCCAGCAGCTTAGACGGGAAGTACGAGCAGTACTTC
NA,TRBJ2-7,TRBD2,TRBV29-1,CSAGTSGTYEQYF,TGCAGCGCCGGGACTAGCGGAACCTACGAGCAGTACTTC
once,TRBJ1-4,TRBD1,TRBV11-2,CASSWGQFNEKLFF,TGTGCCAGCAGCTGGGGACAGTTTAATGAAAAACTGTTTTTT
NA,TRBJ2-3,TRBD2,TRBV5-1,CASSSGRAPSTDTQYF,TGCGCCAGCAGTAGCGGGAGGGCCCCTAGCACAGATACGCAGTATTTT
NA,TRBJ2-5,NA,TRBV15,CATSPLGLKTQYF,TGTGCCACCAGCCCCCTAGGTCTGAAGACCCAGTACTTC
NA,TRBJ1-1,NA,TRBV6-5,CASIRDTEAFF,TGTGCCAGCATCCGGGACACTGAAGCTTTCTTT
NA,TRBJ2-7,TRBD2,TRBV4-1,CASSRAGDFYEQYF,TGCGCCAGCAGCCGAGCGGGGGACTTCTACGAGCAGTACTTC
once,TRBJ1-2,NA,TRBV9,CASSSNSGHTF,TGTGCCAGCAGCTCAAACAGCGGTCACACCTTC
NA,TRBJ2-7,NA,TRBV7-2,CASSSAVRAYEQYF,TGTGCCAGCAGCTCCGCGGTTCGGGCCTACGAGCAGTACTTC
NA,TRBJ2-3,TRBD2,TRBV28,CASSSRDYTDTQYF,TGTGCCAGCAGTAGCCGGGACTACACAGATACGCAGTATTTT
NA,TRBJ2-5,TRBD1,TRBV19,CASSFLLGQGGQETQYF,TGTGCCAGTAGCTTCCTTCTGGGACAGGGCGGCCAAGAGACCCAGTACTTC
NA,TRBJ1-1,NA,TRBV19,CASTGTGGPRTEAFF,TGTGCCAGTACAGGAACGGGGGGTCCTAGAACTGAAGCTTTCTTT
NA,TRBJ2-2,TRBD1,TRBV6-1,CAKKPGQGSTGELFF,TGTGCCAAAAAGCCGGGACAGGGGTCCACCGGGGAGCTGTTTTTT
NA,TRBJ1-1,NA,TRBV29-1,CSVEGRLNAEAFF,TGCAGCGTTGAAGGAAGACTAAATGCTGAAGCTTTCTTT
NA,TRBJ1-1,NA,TRBV5-4,CASVFQGGGTEAFF,TGTGCCAGCGTCTTTCAGGGAGGGGGCACTGAAGCTTTCTTT
NA,TRBJ1-5,NA,TRBV7-6,CASSLSAEIRYGPQHF,TGTGCCAGCAGCTTGTCCGCGGAAATTCGATATGGGCCCCAGCATTTT
NA,TRBJ1-2,NA,TRBV28,CASSLMSGRGYGYTF,TGTGCCAGCAGTTTAATGTCAGGACGGGGCTATGGCTACACCTTC
NA,TRBJ2-7,TRBD1,TRBV5-1,CASSGTGTGLPYEQYF,TGCGCCAGCAGCGGAACCGGGACAGGGCTGCCCTACGAGCAGTACTTC
NA,TRBJ2-5,NA,TRBV11-2,CASSQTGKETQYF,TGTGCCAGCAGCCAGACAGGCAAAGAGACCCAGTACTTC
NA,TRBJ1-1,NA,TRBV4-2,CASSQVGSGNGNTEAFF,TGTGCCAGCAGCCAAGTAGGATCAGGTAACGGGAACACTGAAGCTTTCTTT
NA,TRBJ2-7,NA,TRBV10-3,CAISQTDIYYEQYF,TGTGCCATCAGTCAGACAGACATATACTACGAGCAGTACTTC
NA,TRBJ2-3,NA,TRBV7-9,CASSFTGRADTQYF,TGTGCCAGCAGCTTTACAGGGAGGGCAGATACGCAGTATTTT
NA,TRBJ1-2,TRBD1,TRBV25-1,CASSRDRDGYTF,TGTGCCAGCAGCAGGGACAGGGATGGCTACACCTTC
NA,TRBJ1-2,TRBD1,TRBV4-1,CASSRGQAMGYGYTF,TGCGCCAGCAGCCGGGGACAGGCTATGGGCTATGGCTACACCTTC
NA,TRBJ2-7,TRBD2,TRBV5-1,CASMALAGSYEQYF,TGCGCCAGCATGGCTTTAGCGGGGAGCTACGAGCAGTACTTC
NA,TRBJ2-3,TRBD2,TRBV11-2,CASSPSGRTHTDTQYF,TGTGCCAGCAGCCCTAGCGGGAGGACTCACACAGATACGCAGTATTTT
NA,TRBJ1-1,TRBD1,TRBV7-8,CASSFGTGAVGAFF,TGTGCCAGCAGCTTCGGGACAGGGGCCGTGGGAGCTTTCTTT
NA,TRBJ1-4,NA,TRBV7-8,CASRWGPLDNSNEKLFF,TGTGCCAGCAGGTGGGGCCCGTTGGACAACTCTAATGAAAAACTGTTTTTT
NA,TRBJ2-3,TRBD1,TRBV28,CASRPDRGTDTQYF,TGTGCCAGCAGACCCGACAGGGGCACAGATACGCAGTATTTT
NA,TRBJ2-7,NA,TRBV4-1,CASSQLPVRESAYEQYF,TGCGCCAGCAGCCAACTACCTGTTCGGGAGTCCGCCTACGAGCAGTACTTC
NA,TRBJ1-1,TRBD1,TRBV14,CASSQRDSGAFF,TGTGCCAGCAGCCAACGGGACAGCGGCGCTTTCTTT
NA,TRBJ2-7,TRBD2,TRBV6-6,CASSYGLAAYEQYF,TGTGCCAGCAGTTACGGGCTAGCGGCCTACGAGCAGTACTTC
NA,TRBJ1-4,TRBD1,TRBV19,CASSGEVRGINEKLFF,TGTGCCAGTAGTGGAGAGGTCAGGGGGATAAATGAAAAACTGTTTTTT
once,TRBJ2-7,TRBD1,TRBV28,CASSPGQGAYEQYF,TGTGCCAGCAGTCCGGGACAGGGCGCCTACGAGCAGTACTTC